This paragraph reports one T cell receptor beta chain. Its antigen is undetermined. The data belong to a study of response to subunit inactivated influenza vaccine. Study-level results: Each seasonal flu vaccination may recruit only limited new T cells, authors suggested.

TCRdb processed the RT-PCR reads anew with MiXCR; each CDR3 protein has one entry. The table records more than 150,000 distinct CDR3 sequences, around 10% of them present only once. The CDR3 extends over 13 amino acids. Per germline, CDR1 SQVTM and CDR2 ANQGSEA. The ends were cut back, 7 bases at V and 13 bases at J, with 23 bases in the middle. The sequence was collected from a man aged 45 to 75 who received an inactivated influenza vaccine. V and J are TRBV29-1 and TRBJ1-5, with a possible D match to TRBD1 (6 bases). The sample in question was CD8+ T cells sorted from PBMCs, obtained approximately 25 months after vaccination. CDR3 DNA: TGCAGCGCCATATGGGGGGGCTGGTCGGAGCAGCATTTT. It codes for CSAIWGGWSEQHF.